This TCR beta chain comes out of a study of spatial heterogeneity in lung cancer (dated by TCRdb to the late 2010s). Concerning the study at large: More beta-chain than alpha-chain transcripts were consistently detected, likely reflecting higher beta-chain transcript abundance. Nonsynonymous mutation counts, determined by whole-exome sequencing of tumor tissue, were related to TCR repertoire features. In the raw uncorrected reads, each unique combination of TCR and UMI appeared more than ten times on average. TCR alpha and beta repertoires were quantitatively compared across multiple tumor regions, matched nontumor lung and blood in non-small cell lung cancer. At surgery, both alpha and beta chains were TCR-sequenced in around 240 tumor regions, 63 to 80 matched nontumor lung samples and around 50 PBMC samples. Results and caveats for the whole study, not just this receptor: Ubiquitous expanded tumor TCRs were found in blood more often at tumor resection than at routine follow-up. Confirming at a functional level the hypothesis that regional TCRs recognize regional mutations was considered to require additional single-cell paired TCR alpha and beta sequencing.

This clonotype was counted ten times or more. Its cognate antigen has yet to be identified. No base qualities exist here, and no much larger clone lies one base off it. The intended sense of this specimen's time point label: sample taken at primary tumor resection. The donors were 65 to 85 patients from the lung TRACERx cohort who had early-stage, untreated non-small cell lung cancer. Whole RNA extracted from tumor and nontumor lung tissue, or from cryopreserved PBMC samples, was used for TCR sequencing without cell sorting. Patients were selected for TCR sequencing only if sufficient RNA was available from at least two tumor regions. Preparation of the library involved 5' RACE. Sequenced on a NextSeq 500. The TCR library protocol attached a unique molecular identifier to each TCR cDNA molecule to allow correction of PCR and sequencing errors. The published analysis was carried out like this. Decombinator tools were used for TCR identification, UMI-based error correction and CDR3 extraction. TCRs above a frequency of 2 per 1,000, corresponding to the top 1% of the tumor frequency distribution, were defined as expanded. Rényi diversity was computed with the R vegan package after subsampling each repertoire 100 times to 5,000 TCRs. To build CDR3 similarity networks, amino acid triplet string-kernel similarity was used, and CDR3s were connected when their pairwise similarity was above 0.82. Clones were called with MiXCR by TCRdb after fastp trimmed the public reads at Q25, and only in-frame beta chains were retained. Identical CDR3 proteins give one entry, which carries the most common genes and DNA. In this record, the V and J calls reflect TCRdb's handling and not the investigators' own analysis. In all, the sample holds roughly 13,000 distinct CDR3 sequences, and approximately 3.5% of those were seen once. The ten largest clones add up to under 45% of the sample.

The CDR1 and CDR2 encoded by the germline V gene (reference sequence) are LGHDT and YNNKEL. After removal of 3 bases from V and 8 bases from J, the junction retains 12 bases not matched to a gene. The CDR3 sequence holds 16 residues, the cysteine and phenylalanine included. The sequence is cut down to CDR3 DNA, 48 bases in frame from base 1. The source was PBMCs, collected at surgery. The sequence was obtained from a male donor with early-stage non-small cell lung cancer. The V and J segments used are TRBV3-1 and TRBJ2-1; 8 bases in between match TRBD2. Here the CDR3 is given as CASSHPSGLAVDEQFF. Here is the DNA: TGTGCCAGCAGCCACCCTAGCGGGCTCGCCGTGGATGAGCAGTTCTTC.